The rows below give T cell receptor beta chains drawn from one sample of a study of blood T cell repertoires in COVID-19. The table came from immunoSEQ multiplex PCR; TCRdb's copy has only in-frame clones and leaves some out. The sample has 6,400 or so clones; roughly four fifths are singletons. Sequenced material: peripheral blood. These TCRs come from a man in his 60s with acute or convalescent COVID-19. Both conserved end residues are part of each CDR3. Each record gives: D gene, clone size, V gene, J gene, CDR3 protein, CDR3 DNA. A D gene is named only where the DNA matches it firmly. Expanded clones get a size class; other rows say once, few or many, or leave the size out.

NA,NA,TRBV5-1,TRBJ2-5,CASSLASRGNYQETQYF,TGCGCCAGCAGCTTGGCGTCCCGGGGGAACTACCAAGAGACCCAGTACTTC
TRBD1,NA,TRBV3-1/TRBV3-2,TRBJ2-3,CASSQRTGQGSDTQYF,TGTGCCAGCAGCCAACGAACGGGACAGGGCTCAGATACGCAGTATTTT
NA,NA,TRBV6-5,TRBJ1-3,CASSYSGIASGNTIYF,TGTGCCAGCAGTTACTCGGGCATTGCCTCTGGAAACACCATATATTTT
NA,NA,TRBV5-5,TRBJ1-5,CASSEDSYSNQPQHF,TGTGCCAGCAGCGAGGACAGCTATAGCAATCAGCCCCAGCATTTT
NA,NA,TRBV12-3/TRBV12-4,TRBJ2-7,CASSFRGYEQYF,TGTGCCAGCAGTTTCAGGGGCTACGAGCAGTACTTC
NA,NA,TRBV6-2/TRBV6-3,TRBJ2-7,CASSRVADYEQYF,TGTGCCAGCAGTCGGGTAGCGGACTACGAGCAGTACTTC
NA,NA,TRBV30,TRBJ2-7,CAWSGGVYEQYF,TGTGCCTGGAGTGGGGGGGTCTACGAGCAGTACTTC
NA,once,TRBV5-1,TRBJ1-1,CASSLGAGRDTEAFF,TGCGCCAGCAGCTTGGGGGCAGGGAGGGACACTGAAGCTTTCTTT
TRBD1,NA,TRBV18,TRBJ1-2,CASSPPSLGQGAGYTF,TGTGCCAGCTCACCTCCCTCCCTCGGACAGGGAGCGGGCTACACCTTC
NA,once,TRBV5-1,TRBJ2-1,CASSLDRVGNEQFF,TGCGCCAGCAGCTTGGACAGGGTTGGTAATGAGCAGTTCTTC
TRBD1,NA,TRBV19,TRBJ2-2,CASSSRQGGTGELFF,TGTGCCAGTAGTAGCAGACAGGGGGGAACCGGGGAGCTGTTTTTT